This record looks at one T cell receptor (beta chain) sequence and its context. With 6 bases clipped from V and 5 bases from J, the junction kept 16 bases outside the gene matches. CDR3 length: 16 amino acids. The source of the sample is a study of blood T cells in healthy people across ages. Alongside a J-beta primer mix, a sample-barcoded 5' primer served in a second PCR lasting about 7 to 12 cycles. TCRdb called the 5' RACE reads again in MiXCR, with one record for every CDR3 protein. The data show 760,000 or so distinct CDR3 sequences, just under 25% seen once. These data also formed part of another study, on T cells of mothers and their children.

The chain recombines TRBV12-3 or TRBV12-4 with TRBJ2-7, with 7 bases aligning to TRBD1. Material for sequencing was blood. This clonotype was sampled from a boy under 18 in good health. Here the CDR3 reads CASRPSPAGTVDEQYF. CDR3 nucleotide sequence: TGTGCCAGCAGACCATCCCCAGCCGGGACAGTAGACGAGCAGTACTTC.